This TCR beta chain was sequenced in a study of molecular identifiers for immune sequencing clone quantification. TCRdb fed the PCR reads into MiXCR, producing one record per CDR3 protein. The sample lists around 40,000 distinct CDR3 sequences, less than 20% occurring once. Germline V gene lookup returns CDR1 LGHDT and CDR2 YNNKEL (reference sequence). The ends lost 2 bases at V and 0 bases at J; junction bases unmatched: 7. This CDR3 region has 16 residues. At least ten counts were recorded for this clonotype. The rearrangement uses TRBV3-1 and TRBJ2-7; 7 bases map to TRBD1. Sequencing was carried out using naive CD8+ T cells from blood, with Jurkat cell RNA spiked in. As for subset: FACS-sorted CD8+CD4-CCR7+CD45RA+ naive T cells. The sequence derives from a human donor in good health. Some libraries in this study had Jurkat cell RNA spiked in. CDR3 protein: CASSQRDRGLSYEQYF. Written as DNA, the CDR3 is TGTGCCAGCAGCCAACGGGACAGAGGACTCTCCTACGAGCAGTACTTC.